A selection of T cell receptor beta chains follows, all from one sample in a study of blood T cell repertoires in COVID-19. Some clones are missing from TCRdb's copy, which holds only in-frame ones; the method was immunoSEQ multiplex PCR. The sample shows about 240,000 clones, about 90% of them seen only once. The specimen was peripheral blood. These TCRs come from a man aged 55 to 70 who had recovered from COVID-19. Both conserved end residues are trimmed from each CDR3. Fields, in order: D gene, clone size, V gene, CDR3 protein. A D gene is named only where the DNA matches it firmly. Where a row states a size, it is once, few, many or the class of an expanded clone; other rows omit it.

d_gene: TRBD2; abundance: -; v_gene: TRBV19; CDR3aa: ASSPTSGGAGLGTDTQY
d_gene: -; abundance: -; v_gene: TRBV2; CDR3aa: ASKGLYTDTQY
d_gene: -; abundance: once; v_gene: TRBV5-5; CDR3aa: ASSRVLATYEQY
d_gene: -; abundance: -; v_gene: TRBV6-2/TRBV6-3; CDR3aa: ASSYWGLAEAF
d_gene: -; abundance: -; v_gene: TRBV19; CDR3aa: ASAFEVNSPLH
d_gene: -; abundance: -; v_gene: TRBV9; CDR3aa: ASSGRGGDYNEQF
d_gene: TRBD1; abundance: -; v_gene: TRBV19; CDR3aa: ASSTTLRGRNEKLF
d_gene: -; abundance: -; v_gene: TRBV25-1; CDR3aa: ASSEYYMAERYNEQF
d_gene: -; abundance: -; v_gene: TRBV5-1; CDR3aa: ASSPIIGGTDTQY
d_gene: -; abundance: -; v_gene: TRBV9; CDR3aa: ASSGREGNEKLF
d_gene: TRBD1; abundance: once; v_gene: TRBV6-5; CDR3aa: ASSDRGRETQY
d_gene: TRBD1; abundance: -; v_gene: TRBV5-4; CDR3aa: ASSSQQGLREKLF
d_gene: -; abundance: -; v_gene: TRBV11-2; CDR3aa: ASSLAAGLSKNIQY
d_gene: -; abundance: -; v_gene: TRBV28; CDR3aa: ASSLFQGGQETQY
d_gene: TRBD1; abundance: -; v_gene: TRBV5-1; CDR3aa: ASSRGQGEGNTIY
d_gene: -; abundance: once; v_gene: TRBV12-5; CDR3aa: ASGLVLGQGQGLTDTQY
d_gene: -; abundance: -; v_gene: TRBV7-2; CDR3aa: ASTPRGRGSGELF